This record covers a single T cell receptor (beta chain). Its matching antigen is unknown. TCRdb re-called the 5' RACE reads through MiXCR, storing one row per CDR3 protein. This table holds a few hundred thousand distinct CDR3 sequences, less than 20% found once. Trimming shortened V by 4 bases and J by 6 bases, and 18 bases separated the two germline ends. Germline lookup yields CDR1 SEHNR and CDR2 FQNEAQ (reference sequence). This CDR3 is built from 16 residues. This specimen comes from a study of T-cell memory formation after mild COVID-19. The study's findings and limits: Nothing showed for sure that second-wave clones peaking on day 37 were SARS-CoV-2 specific.

This clonotype was sampled from a man between 18 and 35 years old who had mild COVID-19 (a few samples of this study predate the infection). Cell type and time point are not known. The V gene is TRBV7-9, the J gene TRBJ1-4; a possible D gene is TRBD1 (5 bases). Sequences were obtained from PBMCs or a T cell subset sorted from them (not recorded which). The CDR3 region is CASSSTGTDWDEKLFF. CDR3 bases: TGTGCCAGCAGCTCCACCGGGACTGATTGGGATGAAAAACTGTTTTTT. Full variable domain (rest looked up from reference TRBV7-9 and TRBJ1-4): DTGVSQNPRHKITKRGQNVTFRCDPISEHNRLYWYRQTLGQGPEFLTYFQNEAQLEKSRLLSDRFSAERPKGSFSTLEIQRTEQGDSAMYLCASSSTGTDWDEKLFFGSGTQLSVL.